Sequencing of this T cell receptor beta chain was carried out in a study of blood T cell repertoires in COVID-19. Study context: COVID-19 samples from acute and convalescent phases originated in the United States, Italy and Spain. T cells, B-cell-depleted T cells, or PBMCs supplied cDNA or gDNA.

Germline assignment: CDR1 SNHLY and CDR2 FYNNEI. The CDR3 is made up of 12 amino acids. The V gene end was trimmed by 5 bases and the J gene end by 5 bases; junction bases not matched to a gene: 2. In the original workflow: The authors estimated nucleated cell counts from reference gene primer amplification. The method was immunoSEQ multiplex PCR; TCRdb's version includes in-frame clones alone and lacks a portion of them. For V, J and clone size, that table is used; D and trimming come from the DNA. The sample lists roughly 140,000 clones, 80% occurring once. The TCR comes from a man in his sixties or seventies who had recovered from COVID-19. The sample comprised peripheral blood. The chain employs TRBV2 and TRBJ2-5; 7 bases fit TRBD1. For the CDR3, the DNA is TGTGCCAGCAGTAACAGGGGCGAGACCCAGTACTTC. Amino acids: CASSNRGETQYF.